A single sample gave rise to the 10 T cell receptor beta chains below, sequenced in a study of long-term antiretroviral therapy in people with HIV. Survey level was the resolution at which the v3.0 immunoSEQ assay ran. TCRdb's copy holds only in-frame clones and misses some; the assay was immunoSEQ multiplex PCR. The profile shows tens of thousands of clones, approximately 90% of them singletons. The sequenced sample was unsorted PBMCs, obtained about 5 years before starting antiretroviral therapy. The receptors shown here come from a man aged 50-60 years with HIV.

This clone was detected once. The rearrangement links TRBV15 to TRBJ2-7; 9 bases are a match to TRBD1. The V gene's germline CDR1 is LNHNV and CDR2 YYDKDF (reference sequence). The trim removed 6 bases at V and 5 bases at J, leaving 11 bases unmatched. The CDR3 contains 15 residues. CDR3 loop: CATSDGTGSFNEQYF. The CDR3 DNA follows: TGTGCCACCAGTGACGGGACAGGGTCTTTCAACGAGCAGTACTTC.

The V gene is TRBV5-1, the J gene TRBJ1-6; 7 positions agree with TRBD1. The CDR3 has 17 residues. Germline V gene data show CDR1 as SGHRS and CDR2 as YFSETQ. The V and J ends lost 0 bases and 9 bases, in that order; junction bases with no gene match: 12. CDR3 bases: TGCGCCAGCAGCTTGGTGGTCAGGGGGTTTGAATTTTCACCCCTCCACTTT. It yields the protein CASSLVVRGFEFSPLHF. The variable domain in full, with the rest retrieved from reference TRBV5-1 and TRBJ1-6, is KAGVTQTPRYLIKTRGQQVTLSCSPISGHRSVSWYQQTPGQGLQFLFEYFSETQRNKGNFPGRFSGRQFSNSRSEMNVSTLELGDSALYLCASSLVVRGFEFSPLHFGNGTRLTVT.

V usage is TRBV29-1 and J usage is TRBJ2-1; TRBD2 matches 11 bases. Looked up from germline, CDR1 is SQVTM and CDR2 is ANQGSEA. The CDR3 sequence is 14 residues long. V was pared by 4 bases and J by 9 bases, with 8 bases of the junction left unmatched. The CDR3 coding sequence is TGCAGCGTTGCGAGGAGACTAGCGGGGCTTGAGCAGTTCTTC. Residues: CSVARRLAGLEQFF.

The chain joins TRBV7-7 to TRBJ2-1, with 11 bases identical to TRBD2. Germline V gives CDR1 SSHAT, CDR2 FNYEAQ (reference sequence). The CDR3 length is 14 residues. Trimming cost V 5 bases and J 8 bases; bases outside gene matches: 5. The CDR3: CASSIGTSGYEQFF. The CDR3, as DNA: TGTGCCAGCAGCATCGGGACTAGCGGATATGAGCAGTTCTTC.

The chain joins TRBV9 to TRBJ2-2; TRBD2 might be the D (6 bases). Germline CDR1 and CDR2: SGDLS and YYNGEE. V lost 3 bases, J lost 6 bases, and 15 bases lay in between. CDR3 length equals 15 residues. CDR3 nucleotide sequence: TGTGCCAGCAGCGCCCCCGGGACTCCGGCCGGGGAGCTGTTTTTT. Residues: CASSAPGTPAGELFF.

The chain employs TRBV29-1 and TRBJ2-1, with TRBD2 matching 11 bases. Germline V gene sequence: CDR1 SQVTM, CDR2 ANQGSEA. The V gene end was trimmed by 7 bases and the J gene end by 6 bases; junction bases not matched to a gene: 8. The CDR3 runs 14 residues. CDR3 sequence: CSGRGSGGANEQFF. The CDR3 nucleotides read TGCAGCGGGAGGGGTAGCGGGGGGGCCAATGAGCAGTTCTTC.

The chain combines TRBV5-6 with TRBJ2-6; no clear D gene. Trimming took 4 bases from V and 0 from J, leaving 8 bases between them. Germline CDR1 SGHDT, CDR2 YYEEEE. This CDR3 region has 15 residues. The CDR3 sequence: CASSPLSSGANVLTF. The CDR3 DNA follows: TGTGCCAGCAGCCCTCTGAGCTCTGGGGCCAACGTCCTGACTTTC.

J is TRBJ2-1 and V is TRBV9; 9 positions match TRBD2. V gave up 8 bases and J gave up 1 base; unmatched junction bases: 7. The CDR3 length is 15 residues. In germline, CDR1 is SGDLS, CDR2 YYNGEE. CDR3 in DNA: TGTGCCAGTTCCTCAGCGGGAGGTTCCTACAATGAGCAGTTCTTC. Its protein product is CASSSAGGSYNEQFF.

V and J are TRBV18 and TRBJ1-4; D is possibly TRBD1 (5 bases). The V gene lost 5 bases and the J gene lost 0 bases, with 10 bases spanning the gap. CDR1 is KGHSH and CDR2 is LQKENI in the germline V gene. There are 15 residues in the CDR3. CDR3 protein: CASSWDFTTNEKLFF. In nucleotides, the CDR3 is TGTGCCAGCTCATGGGACTTTACAACTAATGAAAAACTGTTTTTT.

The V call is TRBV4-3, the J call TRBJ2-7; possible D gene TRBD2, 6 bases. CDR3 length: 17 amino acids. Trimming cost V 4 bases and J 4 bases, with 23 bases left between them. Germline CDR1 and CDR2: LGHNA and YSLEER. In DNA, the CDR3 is TGCGCCAGCAGCCCCTCCTATCTACGGGGGTTAACTTACGAGCAGTACTTC. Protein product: CASSPSYLRGLTYEQYF.